The rows below give T cell receptor beta chains drawn from one sample of a study of T cell responses to AZD1222 COVID-19 vaccine. Data came from immunoSEQ multiplex PCR; TCRdb stores just in-frame clones and leaves some out. The profile covers fewer than 90,000 clones, with around nine tenths appearing a single time and approximately 11% taken by the ten largest. Sequenced material: peripheral blood, taken on day 0 of AZD1222 vaccination. The receptors derive from an adult in good health. Each CDR3 is given with its conserved first and last residue. The order of the fields is V gene, J gene, CDR3 protein.

>TRBV7-9|TRBJ1-6
CASSLVGFSPLHF
>TRBV27|TRBJ1-2
CASSLTGALGYTF
>TRBV7-3|TRBJ2-2
CASSLRTTPNTGELFF
>TRBV5-8|TRBJ1-5
CASSLTGGSQPQHF
>TRBV24-1|TRBJ2-2
CATSDFAQDTGELFF
>TRBV7-8|TRBJ1-4
CASSLGVYEKLFF
>TRBV5-5|TRBJ1-2
CASSLLGLLGYTF
>TRBV7-9|TRBJ1-1
CASSLGAGGWATEAFF
>TRBV19|TRBJ1-1
CASSKGTGDLYTEAFF
>TRBV6-5|TRBJ1-2
CASSYLSANYGYTF
>TRBV20-1|TRBJ2-1
CSASAQRGGTLHSYNEQFF
>TRBV30|TRBJ1-1
CAWSVPTLGAFF
>TRBV5-8|TRBJ2-3
CASSLGAEDTQYF
>TRBV19|TRBJ1-2
CASIPPGGNYGYTF
>TRBV28|TRBJ1-5
CASSFRAPRGQPQHF
>TRBV7-2|TRBJ1-2
CASSLGQGEGYTF
>TRBV6-5|TRBJ1-1
CASGQGATTEAFF
>TRBV4-1|TRBJ1-2
CASSHPDRVYGYTF
>TRBV2|TRBJ2-7
CASTGPNYEQYF
>TRBV5-6|TRBJ2-1
CASSLAKGGYFNEQFF
>TRBV28|TRBJ1-5
CASSLYHGRNQPQHF
>TRBV6-5|TRBJ2-2
CASSYSGQENTGELFF
>TRBV4-1|TRBJ2-2
CASSQGGLAGVGTGELFF
>TRBV3-1/TRBV3-2|TRBJ2-7
CASSPYGEGRGEQYF
>TRBV5-5|TRBJ2-7
CASSLHQIYEQYF
>TRBV4-2|TRBJ2-3
CASSQKGTSGKITDTQYF
>TRBV7-2|TRBJ1-3
CASSPVQRSGNTIYF
>TRBV7-7|TRBJ2-3
CASSLQHGRTDTQYF
>TRBV5-1|TRBJ1-1
CASSLSPGAAATEAFF
>TRBV25-1|TRBJ2-7
CASSFLGTYF
>TRBV7-3|TRBJ1-3
CASSLAPGSNSGNTIYF
>TRBV30|TRBJ1-2
CAWRTGGNYGYTF
>TRBV6-6|TRBJ2-3
CASSFNVDTQYF
>TRBV5-4|TRBJ2-1
CASSASPSYNEQFF
>TRBV6-1|TRBJ1-2
CASSEVGLGGYTF
>TRBV28|TRBJ2-4
CASSLFQGSKNIQYF
>TRBV7-3|TRBJ2-1
CASARLAGANEQFF
>TRBV5-4|TRBJ2-7
CASSLAVWGIQGDEQYF
>TRBV2|TRBJ2-7
CARTEFQISYEQYF
>TRBV24-1|TRBJ2-3
CAARGASGTDTQYF
>TRBV12-3/TRBV12-4|TRBJ2-1
CASRRENYNEQFF
>TRBV6-5|TRBJ2-4
CASSPGGANIQYF
>TRBV30|TRBJ2-1
CAWSVQGKKFF
>TRBV2|TRBJ2-7
CASSGQAYEQYF
>TRBV5-6|TRBJ2-7
CASSRIWDVDSYEQYF
>TRBV2|TRBJ1-6
CASSVGSYNSPLHF
>TRBV19|TRBJ2-6
CASSIRTGNSGANVLTF
>TRBV15|TRBJ2-3
CATSTRTPPRDTQYF
>TRBV15|TRBJ1-1
CATSTPQAVEAFF
>TRBV2|TRBJ2-3
CASSEAQDTQYF
>TRBV4-1|TRBJ1-1
CASSPSYLSRRNTEAFF
>TRBV30|TRBJ1-1
CAWRRTEAFF
>TRBV19|TRBJ1-4
CASGKDRGQSNEKLFF
>TRBV3-1/TRBV3-2|TRBJ2-7
CASSQDLPKVAGGRPYEQYF
>TRBV5-4|TRBJ2-1
CASSLGAGVPYNEQFF
>TRBV28|TRBJ2-5
CASRSTSGEETQYF
>TRBV5-1|TRBJ1-4
CASSPTAPWEKLFF